A single sample is the source of the 32 T cell receptor beta chains below, sequenced in a study of identical twins. Via MiXCR, TCRdb re-called the 5' RACE reads, giving one row per CDR3 protein. The sample has about 470,000 distinct CDR3 sequences; 20% to 25% are singletons. These sequences were also reported in another study, on T cells expressing NK-cell markers.

Sequenced input: CD4+ T cells sorted from blood. These receptors were collected from a woman between 18 and 30 years old in good health.

Only a few counts were recorded for this clonotype. This rearrangement joins TRBV12-3 or TRBV12-4 to TRBJ1-2, with no clear D. The CDR3 loop spans 13 amino acids. The germline V and J ends were trimmed by 3 bases and 7 bases, with 12 bases remaining between them. Here the CDR3 reads CASSFSGFTGYTF. The CDR3 nucleotides are TGTGCCAGCAGTTTTAGTGGTTTTACTGGCTACACCTTC.

The J gene is TRBJ1-6, the V gene TRBV2; no clear D. The CDR3 runs to 16 residues. Trimming removed 4 bases from V and 7 bases from J, with 17 bases in between. CDR1 is SNHLY and CDR2 is FYNNEI in the germline V gene. The CDR3 sequence is CASSALPPTGNSPLHF. The CDR3 region has the DNA TGTGCCAGCAGTGCCTTGCCACCCACCGGCAATTCACCCCTCCACTTT.

This clonotype was counted between two and nine times. The CDR3 loop reads CASSLIRGRGTEAFF. CDR3 sequence (DNA): TGCGCCAGCAGCTTGATTCGGGGGCGCGGCACTGAAGCTTTCTTT. The genes are TRBV5-1 and TRBJ1-1; D is possibly TRBD1 (6 bases). The germline CDR1 and CDR2 sequences are SGHRS and YFSETQ. Trimming shortened V by 1 base and J by 4 bases, and 14 bases separated the two germline ends. The CDR3 is 15 residues long.

The chain carries TRBV2 and TRBJ2-2, with 7 bases that match TRBD1. The CDR3 contains 15 residues. V lost 5 bases, J lost 0 bases, and 3 bases stayed unmatched. Germline V CDR1 and CDR2: SNHLY, FYNNEI. For the CDR3, the DNA is TGTGCCAGCAGTCAGACAGGGACGAACACCGGGGAGCTGTTTTTT. Protein product: CASSQTGTNTGELFF.

CDR3 amino acids: CASSSDPPGGSPLHF. DNA of the CDR3: TGTGCCAGCAGCTCCGACCCCCCGGGGGGTTCACCCCTCCACTTT. The chain is built from TRBV5-4 and TRBJ1-6; D might be TRBD1 (5 bases). CDR3 length: 15 residues. Germline lookup yields CDR1 SGHNT and CDR2 YYREEE (reference sequence). The germline V and J ends were trimmed by 3 bases and 9 bases, with 16 bases remaining between them.

The V gene is TRBV2, the J gene TRBJ2-2; 8 bases are shared with TRBD2. V shed 4 bases, J shed 4 bases, and the junction held 8 bases outside the gene matches. The length of the CDR3 is 16 residues. In germline, CDR1 is SNHLY, CDR2 FYNNEI. The CDR3 DNA sequence: TGTGCCAGCAGTGTATCGGGGGGGGGTAGCACCGGGGAGCTGTTTTTT. Its protein product is CASSVSGGGSTGELFF.

The chain joins TRBV5-1 to TRBJ2-7; no reliable D call. The CDR3 length is 13 residues. The V and J ends lost 0 bases and 3 bases respectively, with 7 bases between them. From germline, CDR1 is SGHRS and CDR2 YFSETQ. The CDR3 sequence is CASSLEIDYEQYF. The DNA of the CDR3 is TGCGCCAGCAGCTTGGAGATCGACTACGAGCAGTACTTC.

The CDR3 sequence is CASSLQRSYNSPLHF. For the CDR3, the DNA is TGTGCCAGCAGTTTACAGAGATCCTATAATTCACCCCTCCACTTT. This rearrangement joins TRBV27 to TRBJ1-6; D unclear. V was cut by 2 bases and J by 1 base, with 6 bases left in between. Per the germline V gene, CDR1 is MNHEY and CDR2 is SMNVEV (reference sequence). The CDR3 totals 15 residues.

The chain uses TRBV5-1 and TRBJ2-3; 11 bases agree with TRBD2. The length of the CDR3 is 17 residues. The germline gives CDR1 SGHRS, CDR2 YFSETQ. Trimming removed 1 base from V and 2 bases from J; junction bases left unmatched: 6. CDR3 DNA: TGCGCCAGCAGCTTGCCTTTACTAGCGGGGGCCACAGATACGCAGTATTTT. Protein product: CASSLPLLAGATDTQYF.

The chain carries TRBV5-6 and TRBJ2-2; D is possibly TRBD1 (7 bases). Trimming shortened V by 4 bases and J by 0 bases, and 13 bases separated the two germline ends. Germline lookup yields CDR1 SGHDT and CDR2 YYEEEE. This CDR3 contains 16 residues. The CDR3 loop is CASSTQGGANTGELFF. The CDR3 DNA follows: TGTGCCAGCAGCACCCAGGGGGGAGCGAACACCGGGGAGCTGTTTTTT.

The rearrangement uses TRBV29-1 and TRBJ2-3, with TRBD1 as a possible D gene (6 bases). Germline V gene data show CDR1 as SQVTM and CDR2 as ANQGSEA. The V end lost 6 bases, the J end lost 2 bases, and 12 bases lay between the germline ends. The CDR3 spans 13 residues. CDR3 bases: TGCAGCGTAGAAAAGGGGGTCACAGATACGCAGTATTTT. Translated: CSVEKGVTDTQYF.

This clonotype came up a few times. This chain uses TRBV7-9 with TRBJ2-2; the D is unclear. The CDR3 is 14 residues long. Germline V gene sequence: CDR1 SEHNR, CDR2 FQNEAQ (reference sequence). Trimming removed 5 bases from V and 3 bases from J, with 10 bases in between. The CDR3 DNA sequence: TGTGCCAGCAGCCCCGGACCTTACACCGGGGAGCTGTTTTTT. Translated: CASSPGPYTGELFF.

This clonotype was counted only a few times. V gene TRBV6-5 combines with J gene TRBJ2-3; 14 bases fit TRBD2. Germline lookup yields CDR1 MNHEY and CDR2 SVGAGI. Germline trimming cut 3 bases from V and 5 bases from J; bases unmatched to any gene: 7. The CDR3 consists of 17 residues. As DNA, the CDR3 is TGTGCCAGCAGTTATTCGACTAGCGGGGGGGGAAGAGATACGCAGTATTTT. As protein: CASSYSTSGGGRDTQYF.

There are a few counts of this clonotype. The genes are TRBV12-3 or TRBV12-4 and TRBJ1-5; D gene ambiguous. This CDR3 comprises 14 residues. V was cut by 7 bases and J by 2 bases, with 12 bases left in between. Here the CDR3 reads CASKRGGGNQPQHF. The CDR3 region has the DNA TGTGCCAGCAAACGGGGTGGAGGCAATCAGCCCCAGCATTTT.

This clonotype was counted a few times. The chain links TRBV11-2 to TRBJ1-2; possible D gene TRBD1, 6 bases. This CDR3 is 15 amino acids long. V shed 0 bases and J shed 5 bases, with 13 bases lying between them. Germline V gene data show CDR1 as SGHAT and CDR2 as FQNNGV. The CDR3 here is CASSLDPTGRYGYTF. The CDR3 DNA reads as TGTGCCAGCAGCTTAGATCCCACAGGGAGGTATGGCTACACCTTC.

This clonotype was seen a few times. V is TRBV5-1 and J is TRBJ1-3; a possible D gene is TRBD1 (5 bases). V lost 4 bases and J 0 bases, leaving 14 bases between the germline ends. This CDR3 is built from 16 residues. CDR1 is SGHRS and CDR2 is YFSETQ in the germline V gene. DNA for the CDR3: TGCGCCAGCAGCCGGGGGACGGGTGACTCTGGAAACACCATATATTTT. Translated: CASSRGTGDSGNTIYF.

In its sample, this clonotype was seen many times. DNA of the CDR3: TGTGCCAGCAGCTTAGTCAATTCACCCCTCCACTTT. Amino acids: CASSLVNSPLHF. The chain links TRBV7-9 to TRBJ1-6, with D hard to call. Trimming removed 1 base from V and 7 bases from J, with 2 bases in between. CDR1 is SEHNR and CDR2 is FQNEAQ in the germline V gene (reference sequence). CDR3 length: 12 residues.

This clonotype was recorded a few times. This chain joins TRBV11-2 and TRBJ2-1; 7 bases agree with TRBD2. Trimming cost V 1 base and J 15 bases; bases outside gene matches: 12. Germline CDR1 and CDR2: SGHAT and FQNNGV. The CDR3 has 14 residues. The CDR3 DNA sequence: TGTGCCAGCAGCTTAGTTGGGGCGGGAGTTGATCGGTTCTTC. Residues: CASSLVGAGVDRFF. Full variable domain (remainder filled in from reference TRBV11-2 and TRBJ2-1): EAGVAQSPRYKIIEKRQSVAFWCNPISGHATLYWYQQILGQGPKLLIQFQNNGVVDDSQLPKDRFSAERLKGVDSTLKIQPAKLEDSAVYLCASSLVGAGVDRFFGPGTRLTVL.

This clonotype showed up just a few times. This rearrangement joins TRBV10-3 to TRBJ1-1; a weak D match, TRBD1 (6 bases). Trimming removed 10 bases from V and 4 bases from J, with 22 bases in between. The CDR3 extends over 15 amino acids. The germline gives CDR1 ENHRY, CDR2 SYGVKD. The CDR3 loop is CATRGGTTPGTEAFF. In nucleotides, the CDR3 is TGTGCCACCCGGGGGGGCACCACCCCGGGCACTGAAGCTTTCTTT.

This clonotype was seen a handful of times. This chain uses TRBV2 with TRBJ2-3, with TRBD1 matching 9 bases. The CDR3 totals 16 residues. Germline assignment: CDR1 SNHLY and CDR2 FYNNEI. The junction had 7 bases not matched to a gene; V was cut back by 6 bases and J by 0 bases. CDR3: CASRRGTGTSTDTQYF. The CDR3 bases are TGTGCCAGCAGACGGGGGACAGGGACGAGCACAGATACGCAGTATTTT.

This clonotype has a single count. The chain combines TRBV6-1 with TRBJ2-3, with TRBD2 matching over 8 bases. The CDR3 totals 15 residues. In germline, CDR1 is MNHNS, CDR2 SASEGT. The V gene end was trimmed by 3 bases and the J gene end by 4 bases; junction bases not matched to a gene: 6. The CDR3 DNA sequence: TGTGCCAGCAGTGAGGGGACTAGAACTGCAGATACGCAGTATTTT. It yields the protein CASSEGTRTADTQYF.

This clonotype was observed many times. The rearrangement uses TRBV5-1 and TRBJ2-2; 8 bases align to TRBD1. Germline CDR1 SGHRS, CDR2 YFSETQ. Trimming at V came to 4 bases and at J to 4 bases, leaving 6 bases not matched to a gene. This CDR3 spans 15 amino acids. CDR3 coding DNA: TGCGCCAGCAGCCTGACAGGGGCGGGCACCGGGGAGCTGTTTTTT. Its translation: CASSLTGAGTGELFF. Full variable domain (outside the CDR3, taken from reference TRBV5-1 and TRBJ2-2): KAGVTQTPRYLIKTRGQQVTLSCSPISGHRSVSWYQQTPGQGLQFLFEYFSETQRNKGNFPGRFSGRQFSNSRSEMNVSTLELGDSALYLCASSLTGAGTGELFFGEGSRLTVL.

The chain employs TRBV24-1 and TRBJ2-6; D is ambiguous. Trimming removed 4 bases from V and 4 bases from J, with 10 bases in between. The CDR3 is made up of 15 amino acids. Germline assignment: CDR1 KGHDR and CDR2 SFDVKD. For the CDR3, the DNA is TGTGCCACCAGTGACCCCCGTGTGGGGGCCAACGTCCTGACTTTC. Protein product: CATSDPRVGANVLTF.

The chain joins TRBV20-1 to TRBJ2-5; 7 bases align to TRBD2. This CDR3 region has 12 residues. V dropped 5 bases and J dropped 5; count of bases not matched to a gene: 5. The germline V gene has CDR1 DFQATT and CDR2 SNEGSKA (reference sequence). This CDR3 reads CSAPFGGETQYF. Written as DNA, the CDR3 is TGCAGTGCTCCTTTCGGGGGGGAGACCCAGTACTTC.

The V call is TRBV29-1, the J call TRBJ2-5; TRBD1 matches 8 bases. Looked up from germline, CDR1 is SQVTM and CDR2 is ANQGSEA. V lost 7 bases, J lost 5 bases, and 6 bases stayed unmatched. The CDR3 totals 12 residues. The CDR3 nucleotides read TGCAGCGCCCGACAGGGGCTGGAGACCCAGTACTTC. Its protein is CSARQGLETQYF.

The V and J genes are TRBV9 and TRBJ2-4; 9 bases align to TRBD1. The CDR3 has 14 residues. V shed 3 bases and J 8 bases; nucleotides not matched to a gene: 6. Germline-derived CDR1 and CDR2 are SGDLS and YYNGEE. The CDR3 is CASSAGQGTDIQYF. CDR3 nucleotide sequence: TGTGCCAGCAGCGCCGGACAGGGGACGGACATTCAGTACTTC.

Written as DNA, the CDR3 is TGTGCCAGCAGTGCCGGGACACTTGAAGCTTTCTTT. This encodes CASSAGTLEAFF. The chain has TRBV6-4 and TRBJ1-1, with D perhaps matching TRBD1 (6 bases). The germline V gene encodes CDR1 MRHNA and CDR2 SNTAGT. The CDR3 contains 12 residues. V was clipped by 4 bases and J by 7 bases, with 10 bases between them.

This clonotype was observed a few times. The chain uses TRBV3-1 and TRBJ1-4; no definite D call. The germline V gene encodes CDR1 LGHDT and CDR2 YNNKEL (reference sequence). V dropped 4 bases and J dropped 4 bases, with 13 bases sitting between them. CDR3 size: 15 residues. In DNA, the CDR3 is TGTGCCAGCAGCCGATCGGCTCAGATTAATGAAAAACTGTTTTTT. Residues: CASSRSAQINEKLFF.

The chain is built from TRBV7-6 and TRBJ2-3; the match to TRBD2 covers 13 bases. J was trimmed by 0 bases and V by 1 base; bases with no gene match: 4. Germline values: CDR1 SGHVS, CDR2 FNYEAQ. The CDR3 has 18 residues. The DNA for the CDR3 is TGTGCCAGCAGCTTAGGACTAGCGGGGGGATCTAGCACAGATACGCAGTATTTT. Encoded protein: CASSLGLAGGSSTDTQYF.

The rearrangement joins TRBV20-1 to TRBJ2-4, with 10 positions matching TRBD2. The CDR3 length is 17 residues. V shed 0 bases and J 6 bases; nucleotides not matched to a gene: 11. Germline V gene data show CDR1 as DFQATT and CDR2 as SNEGSKA (reference sequence). The CDR3: CSARDPQRTSGLNIQYF. CDR3 nucleotide sequence: TGCAGTGCTAGAGATCCCCAACGGACTAGCGGATTAAACATTCAGTACTTC.

The V and J genes are TRBV28 and TRBJ2-1; D remains unclear. V lost 2 bases and J lost 2, with 10 bases in between. The CDR3 contains 15 residues. Looked up from germline, CDR1 is MDHEN and CDR2 is SYDVKM. This CDR3 reads CASSLGGRPYNEQFF. DNA of the CDR3: TGTGCCAGCAGTTTAGGCGGCCGCCCCTACAATGAGCAGTTCTTC.

This clonotype was found many times. This sequence joins TRBV20-1 and TRBJ1-1, with no clear D. This CDR3 is 12 amino acids long. Germline loops: CDR1 DFQATT, CDR2 SNEGSKA (reference sequence). V was pared by 2 bases and J by 1 base, with 5 bases between. CDR3 region: CSARRQNTEAFF. The DNA of the CDR3 is TGCAGTGCTAGACGGCAGAACACTGAAGCTTTCTTT.